This is a list of T cell receptor beta chains from one sample in a study of Graves' ophthalmopathy and Graves' hyperthyroidism. MiXCR, applied by TCRdb to the multiplex PCR reads, yields one record per CDR3 protein. In the table there are hundreds of thousands of distinct CDR3 sequences, over 15% of which are singletons. Sample: peripheral blood. Receptors originate from a woman aged 18-35 years with stable Graves' hyperthyroidism. CDR3s include the opening cysteine and the closing phenylalanine or tryptophan. The D gene is left open where the match is weak. Clone size is not always given. Where it is, it says once, few, many or a class for expanded clones.

V	J	D	size	CDR3	DNA
TRBV4-2	TRBJ2-5	.	many	CASSQGPVSWETQYF	TGTGCCAGCAGCCAGGGACCGGTCTCTTGGGAGACCCAGTACTTC
TRBV25-1	TRBJ1-2	.	many	CASSEWQGHYGYTF	TGTGCCAGCAGTGAATGGCAGGGCCACTATGGCTACACCTTC
TRBV11-1	TRBJ2-7	TRBD2	many	CASSPTRLAGYLHEQYF	TGTGCCAGCAGCCCTACCCGACTAGCGGGGTATCTGCACGAGCAGTACTTC
TRBV24-1	TRBJ2-6	.	few	CATSDPGGGANVLTF	TGTGCCACCAGTGATCCAGGTGGAGGGGCCAACGTCCTGACTTTC
TRBV6-5	TRBJ1-1	TRBD1	many	CASTNSGTGGTEAFF	TGTGCCAGCACAAATTCGGGTACAGGGGGCACTGAAGCTTTCTTT
TRBV5-1	TRBJ2-7	.	many	CASSLGGGTLYEQYF	TGCGCCAGCAGCTTGGGGGGCGGGACCCTCTACGAGCAGTACTTC
TRBV7-2	TRBJ2-5	TRBD1	many	CASSPRFAGGQETQYF	TGTGCCAGCAGCCCCCGGTTCGCAGGGGGACAAGAGACCCAGTACTTC
TRBV29-1	TRBJ2-5	.	many	CSVDNKYQETQYF	TGCAGCGTTGACAATAAGTACCAAGAGACCCAGTACTTC
TRBV11-3	TRBJ1-1	.	many	CASSLDTGARAFF	TGTGCCAGCAGCTTAGATACAGGAGCCAGGGCTTTCTTT
TRBV3-1	TRBJ1-6	.	.	CASSQGMGNSPLHF	TGTGCCAGCAGCCAGGGGATGGGAAATTCACCCCTCCACTTT
TRBV28	TRBJ2-5	TRBD2	many	CASSPSFGLAGGETQYF	TGTGCCAGCAGCCCATCTTTCGGACTAGCGGGAGGCGAGACCCAGTACTTC
TRBV19	TRBJ1-2	TRBD1	many	CASRVPWTGTLGDYGYTF	TGTGCCAGTAGGGTCCCTTGGACAGGGACTCTAGGGGACTATGGCTACACCTTC
TRBV24-1	TRBJ2-7	.	many	CATSDGTESSYEQYF	TGTGCCACCAGTGATGGGACGGAGAGCTCCTACGAGCAGTACTTC
TRBV6-1	TRBJ1-6	.	many	CASRSPTGYNSPLHF	TGTGCCAGCAGATCGCCAACAGGGTATAATTCACCCCTCCACTTT
TRBV24-1	TRBJ1-1	.	many	CATRSRGGAEAFF	TGTGCCACCAGGTCCAGGGGAGGGGCTGAAGCTTTCTTT
TRBV4-2	TRBJ2-7	TRBD2	few	CASSQDLSGEPVMSYEQYF	TGTGCCAGCAGCCAAGATCTAAGCGGGGAGCCGGTAATGTCCTACGAGCAGTACTTC
TRBV7-6	TRBJ2-5	TRBD2	many	CASSLGPGLGEETQYF	TGTGCCAGCAGCTTAGGTCCGGGACTAGGGGAGGAGACCCAGTACTTC
TRBV6-2/TRBV6-3	TRBJ2-1	TRBD2	.	CASSYLSGLAGSNEQFF	TGTGCCAGCAGTTACTTATCGGGACTAGCGGGGAGCAATGAGCAGTTCTTC
TRBV12-3/TRBV12-4	TRBJ1-2	.	many	CASSFAVASLVGYTF	TGTGCCAGCAGTTTTGCCGTGGCTTCTTTGGTTGGCTACACCTTC
TRBV6-2/TRBV6-3	TRBJ1-1	.	many	CASSYSMTWGENTEAFF	TGTGCCAGCAGTTACTCGATGACATGGGGAGAGAACACTGAAGCTTTCTTT
TRBV6-1	TRBJ2-7	TRBD1	.	CASSERNSPGTGVTYEQYF	TGTGCCAGCAGTGAAAGGAATTCCCCAGGGACAGGGGTAACCTACGAGCAGTACTTC
TRBV24-1	TRBJ1-2	TRBD1	many	CATSENRGRDGYTF	TGTGCCACCAGTGAAAACAGGGGGCGGGATGGCTACACCTTC
TRBV19	TRBJ1-1	TRBD1	many	CASSIEGTGGGTEAFF	TGTGCCAGTAGTATAGAAGGGACAGGGGGCGGCACTGAAGCTTTCTTT
TRBV20-1	TRBJ2-5	.	few	CSARDPLAGYLETQYF	TGCAGTGCTAGAGACCCCCTCGCGGGGTATTTAGAGACCCAGTACTTC
TRBV7-3	TRBJ1-1	.	many	CASAPLGDRNTEAFF	TGTGCCAGCGCCCCCCTCGGCGACAGGAACACTGAAGCTTTCTTT
TRBV6-1	TRBJ1-6	.	many	CAIPRGGDYNSPLHF	TGTGCCATCCCTCGGGGGGGCGACTATAATTCACCCCTCCACTTT
TRBV6-5	TRBJ2-6	TRBD1	many	CASSLQGAHSGANVLTF	TGTGCCAGCAGCTTACAGGGGGCCCACTCTGGGGCCAACGTCCTGACTTTC
TRBV2	TRBJ2-7	TRBD1	many	CASRQGHYEQYF	TGTGCCAGCAGACAGGGGCACTACGAGCAGTACTTC
TRBV27	TRBJ2-5	TRBD2	many	CASRRGGNQETQYF	TGTGCCAGCAGACGCGGGGGTAACCAAGAGACCCAGTACTTC
TRBV6-7	TRBJ1-1	TRBD1	many	CASSLGQGIEAFF	TGTGCCAGCAGTTTGGGACAGGGGATTGAAGCTTTCTTT
TRBV19	TRBJ2-4	.	many	CASSRGTAVAKNIQYF	TGTGCCAGTAGTAGGGGGACCGCTGTAGCCAAAAACATTCAGTACTTC
TRBV12-3/TRBV12-4	TRBJ2-2	TRBD1	.	CASSPAGQGSGELFF	TGTGCCAGCAGTCCAGCGGGACAGGGGTCCGGGGAGCTGTTTTTT
TRBV19	TRBJ1-2	.	many	CASSPHGDYGYTF	TGTGCCAGTAGTCCCCACGGGGACTATGGCTACACCTTC
TRBV7-2	TRBJ1-2	.	many	CASSSNGGHYGYTF	TGTGCCAGCAGCTCGAATGGGGGTCACTATGGCTACACCTTC
TRBV2	TRBJ1-1	.	.	CASSVLWGAEAFF	TGTGCCAGCAGTGTGTTGTGGGGGGCTGAAGCTTTCTTT
TRBV9	TRBJ1-1	.	many	CASSPGQSPTEAFF	TGTGCCAGCAGCCCTGGACAGTCCCCTACTGAAGCTTTCTTT
TRBV6-1	TRBJ1-1	.	many	CASSVTLQGEAFF	TGTGCCAGCAGTGTCACTTTACAGGGTGAAGCTTTCTTT
TRBV13	TRBJ1-1	.	many	CASSLGGLRATEAFF	TGTGCCAGCAGCTTAGGAGGGTTACGGGCGACTGAAGCTTTCTTT
TRBV11-2	TRBJ1-4	.	.	CASSSRGSEDEKLFF	TGTGCCAGCAGCTCCAGGGGTTCCGAGGATGAAAAACTGTTTTTT
TRBV28	TRBJ2-7	.	many	CASSSPVEQYF	TGTGCCAGCAGTTCCCCTGTAGAGCAGTACTTC
TRBV3-1	TRBJ1-1	.	many	CASSPRGMGTEAFF	TGTGCCAGCAGCCCTAGAGGCATGGGCACTGAAGCTTTCTTT
TRBV7-8	TRBJ2-7	TRBD2	.	CASSLTGGGPYEQYF	TGTGCCAGCAGCTTAACCGGCGGGGGGCCCTACGAGCAGTACTTC
TRBV28	TRBJ2-7	.	.	CASSSGDFYEQYF	TGTGCCAGCAGTTCCGGGGACTTCTACGAGCAGTACTTC
TRBV11-1	TRBJ1-2	.	.	CASSPGLTALNYGYTF	TGTGCCAGCAGCCCCGGCCTTACAGCACTAAACTATGGCTACACCTTC
TRBV20-1	TRBJ2-7	.	many	CSARDEAGGGYEQYF	TGCAGTGCTAGAGATGAGGCAGGGGGAGGCTACGAGCAGTACTTC
TRBV2	TRBJ2-7	.	many	CASRKLGGTASYEQYF	TGTGCCAGCAGGAAACTAGGGGGGACGGCGTCCTACGAGCAGTACTTC
TRBV7-8	TRBJ2-5	.	many	CASSLGVRVIPQETQYF	TGTGCCAGCAGCTTAGGGGTTCGGGTTATCCCTCAAGAGACCCAGTACTTC
TRBV6-1	TRBJ2-7	.	.	CASSLARFYEQYF	TGTGCCAGCAGCCTAGCCAGATTTTACGAGCAGTACTTC
TRBV7-8	TRBJ1-2	TRBD1	many	CASRRDSGDYGYTF	TGTGCCAGCAGGCGGGACAGTGGGGACTATGGCTACACCTTC
TRBV2	TRBJ1-2	.	many	CASSARRVVRLNYGYTF	TGTGCCAGCTCCGCCCGAAGGGTAGTGAGGTTGAACTATGGCTACACCTTC